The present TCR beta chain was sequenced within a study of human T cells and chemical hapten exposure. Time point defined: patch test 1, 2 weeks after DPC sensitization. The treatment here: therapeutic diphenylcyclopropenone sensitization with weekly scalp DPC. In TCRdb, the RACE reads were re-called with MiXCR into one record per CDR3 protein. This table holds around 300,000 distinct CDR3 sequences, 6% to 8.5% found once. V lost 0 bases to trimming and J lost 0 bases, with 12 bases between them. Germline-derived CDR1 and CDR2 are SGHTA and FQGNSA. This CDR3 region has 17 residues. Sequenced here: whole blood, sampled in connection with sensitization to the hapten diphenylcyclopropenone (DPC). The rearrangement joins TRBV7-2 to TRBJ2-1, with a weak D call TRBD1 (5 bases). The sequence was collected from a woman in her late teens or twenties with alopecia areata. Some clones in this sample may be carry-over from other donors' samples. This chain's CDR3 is CASSLAATAPSYNEQFF. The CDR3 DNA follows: TGTGCCAGCAGCTTAGCTGCGACAGCTCCCTCCTACAATGAGCAGTTCTTC.